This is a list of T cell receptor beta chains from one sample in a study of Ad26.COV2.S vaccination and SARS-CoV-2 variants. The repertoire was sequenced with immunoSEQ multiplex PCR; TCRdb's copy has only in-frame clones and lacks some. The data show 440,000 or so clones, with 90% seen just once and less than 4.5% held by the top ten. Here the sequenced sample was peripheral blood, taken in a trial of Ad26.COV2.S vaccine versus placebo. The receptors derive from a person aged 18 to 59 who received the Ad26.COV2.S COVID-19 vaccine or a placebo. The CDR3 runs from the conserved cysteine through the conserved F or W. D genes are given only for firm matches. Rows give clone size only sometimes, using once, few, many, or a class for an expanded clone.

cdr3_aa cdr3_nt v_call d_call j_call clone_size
CASSILQPQHF TGTGCCAGCAGTATACTACAGCCCCAGCATTTT TRBV28 - TRBJ1-5 -
CASSVGGQGVYGYTF TGTGCCAGCAGCGTAGGGGGACAGGGGGTATATGGCTACACCTTC TRBV9 TRBD1 TRBJ1-2 -
CASSTSGGYYGYTF TGTGCCAGCAGTACCTCGGGGGGGTACTATGGCTACACCTTC TRBV5-6 - TRBJ1-2 once
CASSLRLARTGELFF TGTGCCAGCAGCCTCCGGCTAGCCCGCACCGGGGAGCTGTTTTTT TRBV7-2 - TRBJ2-2 -
CASRRGGYTF TGTGCCAGCAGGAGGGGTGGCTACACCTTC TRBV28 - TRBJ1-2 -
CSVRTGGTEAFF TGCAGCGTTAGGACAGGGGGCACTGAAGCTTTCTTT TRBV29-1 TRBD1 TRBJ1-1 -
CASSDSWRPQETQYF TGTGCCAGCAGTGACTCGTGGAGGCCTCAAGAGACCCAGTACTTC TRBV6-4 - TRBJ2-5 -
CASSRGTGGAKNIQYF TGTGCCAGCAGCCGCGGGACAGGGGGAGCCAAAAACATTCAGTACTTC TRBV5-4 TRBD1 TRBJ2-4 -
CASSSGTSGIHEQYF TGTGCCAGCAGCTCCGGGACTAGCGGGATCCACGAGCAGTACTTC TRBV7-9 TRBD2 TRBJ2-7 -
CASKTQGTQYF TGTGCCAGCAAGACTCAGGGGACCCAGTACTTC TRBV7-8 - TRBJ2-5 -
CASSDGVGEQFF TGTGCCAGCAGTGATGGAGTAGGTGAGCAGTTCTTC TRBV2 - TRBJ2-1 -
CASSQDIVVNYGYTF TGCGCCAGCAGCCAAGATATAGTAGTTAACTATGGCTACACCTTC TRBV4-1 - TRBJ1-2 -
CASSYPGLSGRGSYNEQFF TGTGCCAGCAGCTACCCCGGACTAAGCGGGAGGGGCTCCTACAATGAGCAGTTCTTC TRBV7-2 TRBD2 TRBJ2-1 -
CASSLVGGRSTYEQYF TGTGCCAGCAGCTTAGTGGGGGGGAGGTCCACCTACGAGCAGTACTTC TRBV7-8 TRBD2 TRBJ2-7 -
CATHLTGTGDYGYTF TGTGCCACACACCTAACCGGGACAGGGGACTATGGCTACACCTTC TRBV2 TRBD1 TRBJ1-2 few